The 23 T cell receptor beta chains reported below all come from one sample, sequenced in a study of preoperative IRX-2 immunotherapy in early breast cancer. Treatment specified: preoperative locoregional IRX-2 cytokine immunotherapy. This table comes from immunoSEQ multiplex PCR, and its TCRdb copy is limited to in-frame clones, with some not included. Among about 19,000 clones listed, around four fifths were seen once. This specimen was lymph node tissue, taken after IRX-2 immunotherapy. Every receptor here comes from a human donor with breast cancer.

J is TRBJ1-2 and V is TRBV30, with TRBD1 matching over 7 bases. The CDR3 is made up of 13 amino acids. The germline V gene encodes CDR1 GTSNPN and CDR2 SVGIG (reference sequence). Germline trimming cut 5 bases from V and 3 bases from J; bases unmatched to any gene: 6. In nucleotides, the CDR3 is TGTGCCTGGGACCTTGACAGGGACTATGGCTACACCTTC. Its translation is CAWDLDRDYGYTF.

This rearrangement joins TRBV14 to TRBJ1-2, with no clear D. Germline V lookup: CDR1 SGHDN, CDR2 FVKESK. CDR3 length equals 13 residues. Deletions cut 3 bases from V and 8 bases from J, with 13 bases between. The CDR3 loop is CASSQTAVRGYTF. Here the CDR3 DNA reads TGTGCCAGCAGCCAGACGGCCGTCAGAGGCTACACCTTC.

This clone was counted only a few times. CDR3 nucleotides: TGTGCCAGCAGCTTCGGGACTAGCGGGAGTCGGGGTACGCAGTATTTT. It encodes CASSFGTSGSRGTQYF. The chain is built from TRBV11-3 and TRBJ2-3; 14 bases are a match to TRBD2. Trimming took 3 bases from V and 8 from J; bases not matched to a gene: 7. The CDR3 is 16 amino acids. Per the germline V gene, CDR1 is SGHNT and CDR2 is YENEEA.

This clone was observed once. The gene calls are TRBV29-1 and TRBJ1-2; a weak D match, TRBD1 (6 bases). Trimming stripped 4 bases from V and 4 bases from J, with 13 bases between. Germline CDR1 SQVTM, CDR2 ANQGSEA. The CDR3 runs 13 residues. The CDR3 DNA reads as TGCAGCGTTGGACAGGACAGACTCTATGGCTACACCTTC. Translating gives CSVGQDRLYGYTF.

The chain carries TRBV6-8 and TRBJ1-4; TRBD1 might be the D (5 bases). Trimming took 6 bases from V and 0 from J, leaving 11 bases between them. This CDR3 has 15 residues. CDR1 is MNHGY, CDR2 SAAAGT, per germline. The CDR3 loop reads CASSDSYPTNEKLFF. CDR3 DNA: TGTGCCAGCAGCGACAGCTACCCAACTAATGAAAAACTGTTTTTT.

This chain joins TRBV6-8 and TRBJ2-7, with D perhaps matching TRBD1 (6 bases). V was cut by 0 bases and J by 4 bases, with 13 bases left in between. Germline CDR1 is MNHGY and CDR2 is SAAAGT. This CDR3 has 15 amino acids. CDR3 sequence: CASSYSGGSVYEQYF. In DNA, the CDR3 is TGTGCCAGCAGTTACTCTGGGGGCAGTGTATACGAGCAGTACTTC.

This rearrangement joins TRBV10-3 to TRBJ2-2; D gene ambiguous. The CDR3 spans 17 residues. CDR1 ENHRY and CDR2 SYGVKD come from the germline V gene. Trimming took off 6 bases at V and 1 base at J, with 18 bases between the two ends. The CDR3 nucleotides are TGTGCCATCAGCGAAACCGGACGGCCTCTGAACACCGGGGAGCTGTTTTTT. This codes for CAISETGRPLNTGELFF.

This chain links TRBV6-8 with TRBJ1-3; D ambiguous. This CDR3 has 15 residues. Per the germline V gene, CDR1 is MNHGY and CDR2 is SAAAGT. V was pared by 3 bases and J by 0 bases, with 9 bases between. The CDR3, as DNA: TGTGCCAGCAGTTATAGATCCCTCTCTGGAAACACCATATATTTT. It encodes CASSYRSLSGNTIYF.

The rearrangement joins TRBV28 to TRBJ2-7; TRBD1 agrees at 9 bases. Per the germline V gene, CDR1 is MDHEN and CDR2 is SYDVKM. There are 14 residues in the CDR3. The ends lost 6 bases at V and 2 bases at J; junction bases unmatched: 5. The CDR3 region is CASRDRGLTYEQYF. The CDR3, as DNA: TGTGCCAGCAGGGACAGGGGCTTAACCTACGAGCAGTACTTC.

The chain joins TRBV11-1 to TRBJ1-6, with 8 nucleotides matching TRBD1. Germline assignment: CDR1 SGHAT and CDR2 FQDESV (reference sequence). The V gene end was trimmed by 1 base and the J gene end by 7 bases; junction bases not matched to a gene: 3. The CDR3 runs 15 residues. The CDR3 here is CASSLDDRGNSPLHF. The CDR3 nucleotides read TGTGCCAGCAGCTTAGACGACAGGGGAAATTCACCCCTCCACTTT.

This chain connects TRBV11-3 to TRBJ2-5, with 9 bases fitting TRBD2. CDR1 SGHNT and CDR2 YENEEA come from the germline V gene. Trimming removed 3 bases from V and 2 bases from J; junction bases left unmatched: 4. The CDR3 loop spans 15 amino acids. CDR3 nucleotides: TGTGCCAGCAGCTTTTCGACTAGCGGACAAGAGACCCAGTACTTC. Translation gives CASSFSTSGQETQYF.

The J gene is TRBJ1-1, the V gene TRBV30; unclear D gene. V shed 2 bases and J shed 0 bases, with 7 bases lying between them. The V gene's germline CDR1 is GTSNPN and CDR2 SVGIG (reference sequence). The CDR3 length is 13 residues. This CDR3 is CAWSIGVNTEAFF. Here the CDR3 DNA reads TGTGCCTGGAGTATCGGAGTGAACACTGAAGCTTTCTTT.

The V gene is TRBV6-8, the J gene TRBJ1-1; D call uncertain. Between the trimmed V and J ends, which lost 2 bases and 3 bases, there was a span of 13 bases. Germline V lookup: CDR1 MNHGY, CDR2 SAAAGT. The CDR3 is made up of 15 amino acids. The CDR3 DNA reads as TGTGCCAGCAGTTACCCCGAAGCGGACTACACTGAAGCTTTCTTT. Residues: CASSYPEADYTEAFF.

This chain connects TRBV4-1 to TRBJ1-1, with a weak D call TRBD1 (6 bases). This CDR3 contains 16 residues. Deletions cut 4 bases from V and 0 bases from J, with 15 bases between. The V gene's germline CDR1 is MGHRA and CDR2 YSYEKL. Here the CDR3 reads CASSLQGTHLNTEAFF. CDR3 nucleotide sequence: TGCGCCAGCAGCCTCCAGGGGACCCACCTGAACACTGAAGCTTTCTTT.

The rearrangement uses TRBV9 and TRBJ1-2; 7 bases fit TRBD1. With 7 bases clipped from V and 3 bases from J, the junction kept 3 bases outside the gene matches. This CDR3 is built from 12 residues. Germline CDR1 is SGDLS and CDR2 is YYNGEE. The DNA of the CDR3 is TGTGCCAGCGGGGGGACAGACTATGGCTACACCTTC. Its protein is CASGGTDYGYTF.

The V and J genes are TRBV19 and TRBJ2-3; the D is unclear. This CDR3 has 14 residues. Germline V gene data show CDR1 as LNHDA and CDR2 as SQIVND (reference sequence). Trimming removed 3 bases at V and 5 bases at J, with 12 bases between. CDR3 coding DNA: TGTGCCAGTAGTATCATCTTCAACGGAGATACGCAGTATTTT. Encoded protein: CASSIIFNGDTQYF.

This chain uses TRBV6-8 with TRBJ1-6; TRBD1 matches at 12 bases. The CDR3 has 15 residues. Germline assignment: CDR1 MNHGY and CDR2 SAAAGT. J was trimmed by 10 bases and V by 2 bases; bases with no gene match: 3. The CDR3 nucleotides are TGTGCCAGCAGTTACGGGACAGGGGGCTTCTCACCCCTCCACTTT. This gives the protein CASSYGTGGFSPLHF.

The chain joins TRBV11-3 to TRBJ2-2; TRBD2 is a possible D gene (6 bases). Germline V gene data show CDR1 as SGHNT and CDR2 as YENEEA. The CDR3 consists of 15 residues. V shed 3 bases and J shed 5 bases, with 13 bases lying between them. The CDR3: CASSLAGRWTGELFF. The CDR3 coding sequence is TGTGCCAGCAGCTTGGCCGGGAGATGGACCGGGGAGCTGTTTTTT.

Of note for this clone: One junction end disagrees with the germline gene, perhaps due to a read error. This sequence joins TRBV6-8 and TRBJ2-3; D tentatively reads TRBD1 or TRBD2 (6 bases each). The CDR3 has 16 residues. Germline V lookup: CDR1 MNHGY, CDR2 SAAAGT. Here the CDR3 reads CASSHSRRGNTDTQYF. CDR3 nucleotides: TGTGCCAGCAGTCACTCTAGGAGGGGGAACACAGATACGCAGTATTTT.

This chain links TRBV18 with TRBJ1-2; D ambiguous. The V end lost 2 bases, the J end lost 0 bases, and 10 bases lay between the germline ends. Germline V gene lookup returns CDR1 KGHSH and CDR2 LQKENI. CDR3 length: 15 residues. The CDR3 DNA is TGTGCCAGCTCACCATATCCCCATGCTAACTATGGCTACACCTTC. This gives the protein CASSPYPHANYGYTF. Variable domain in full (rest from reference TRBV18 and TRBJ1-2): NAGVMQNPRHLVRRRGQEARLRCSPMKGHSHVYWYRQLPEEGLKFMVYLQKENIIDESGMPKERFSAEFPKEGPSILRIQQVVRGDSAAYFCASSPYPHANYGYTFGSGTRLTVV.

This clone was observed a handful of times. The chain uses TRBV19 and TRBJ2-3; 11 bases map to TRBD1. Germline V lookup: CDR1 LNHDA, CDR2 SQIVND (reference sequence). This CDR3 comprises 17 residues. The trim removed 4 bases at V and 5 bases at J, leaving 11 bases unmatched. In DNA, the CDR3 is TGTGCCAGTAGTACCTTACCGGGACAGGGGGTTAAAGATACGCAGTATTTT. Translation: CASSTLPGQGVKDTQYF.

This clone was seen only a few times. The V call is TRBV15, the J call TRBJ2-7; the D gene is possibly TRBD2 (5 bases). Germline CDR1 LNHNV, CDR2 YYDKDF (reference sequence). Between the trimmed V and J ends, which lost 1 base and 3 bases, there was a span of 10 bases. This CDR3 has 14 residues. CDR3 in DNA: TGTGCCACCAGCAGAGCGGGATCAGGCTACGAGCAGTACTTC. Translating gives CATSRAGSGYEQYF.

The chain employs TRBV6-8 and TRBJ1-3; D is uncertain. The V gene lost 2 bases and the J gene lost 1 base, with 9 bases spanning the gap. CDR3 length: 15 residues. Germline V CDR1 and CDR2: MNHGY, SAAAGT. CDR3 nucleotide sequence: TGTGCCAGCAGTTACGGCGGTGGATCTGGAAACACCATATATTTT. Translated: CASSYGGGSGNTIYF.